These T cell receptor beta chains were read from a single sample in a study of regulatory T cells in long-lasting Graves disease. TCRdb itself ran the multiplex PCR reads through MiXCR, one entry per CDR3 protein. The data show a few hundred thousand distinct CDR3 sequences, around 22% seen once. The material was peripheral blood mononuclear cells (PBMCs), obtained when the disease was refractory, from a patient treated with antithyroid drugs. Receptors were obtained from a female donor with Graves disease. Both conserved end residues are part of each CDR3. D genes are given only for firm matches. Size is stated for part of the rows, as once, few or many counts, or as a class when the clone is expanded.

clone size: few
V gene: TRBV6-1
D gene: .
CDR3 length: 15
J gene: TRBJ2-7
CDR3 protein: CASSEIQGSVYEQYF
CDR3 DNA: TGTGCCAGCAGTGAAATCCAGGGTTCAGTCTACGAGCAGTACTTC

clone size: many
V gene: TRBV19
D gene: .
CDR3 length: 15
J gene: TRBJ2-5
CDR3 protein: CASSIGGYNQETQYF
CDR3 DNA: TGTGCCAGTAGTATAGGGGGCTACAACCAAGAGACCCAGTACTTC

clone size: few
V gene: TRBV20-1
D gene: TRBD1
CDR3 length: 13
J gene: TRBJ2-3
CDR3 protein: CSARTGNTDTQYF
CDR3 DNA: TGCAGTGCTCGGACAGGAAACACAGATACGCAGTATTTT

clone size: .
V gene: TRBV2
D gene: TRBD2
CDR3 length: 13
J gene: TRBJ2-1
CDR3 protein: CARAGDPYNEQFF
CDR3 DNA: TGTGCCAGAGCGGGAGACCCCTACAATGAGCAGTTCTTC

clone size: few
V gene: TRBV7-2
D gene: TRBD1
CDR3 length: 19
J gene: TRBJ2-6
CDR3 protein: CASSFFSDRVYSGANVLTF
CDR3 DNA: TGTGCCAGCAGCTTTTTCAGTGACAGGGTTTACTCTGGGGCCAACGTCCTGACTTTC

clone size: few
V gene: TRBV7-9
D gene: .
CDR3 length: 17
J gene: TRBJ1-5
CDR3 protein: CASSPILQVNSNQPQHF
CDR3 DNA: TGTGCCAGCAGCCCGATCCTACAGGTGAATAGCAATCAGCCCCAGCATTTT

clone size: few
V gene: TRBV6-1
D gene: .
CDR3 length: 14
J gene: TRBJ1-1
CDR3 protein: CASSEMQGDTEAFF
CDR3 DNA: TGTGCCAGCAGTGAAATGCAGGGTGACACTGAAGCTTTCTTT

clone size: .
V gene: TRBV5-1
D gene: .
CDR3 length: 13
J gene: TRBJ1-2
CDR3 protein: CASSRIRRYGYTF
CDR3 DNA: TGCGCCAGCAGCCGGATACGTCGCTATGGCTACACCTTC

clone size: once
V gene: TRBV5-1
D gene: .
CDR3 length: 16
J gene: TRBJ1-3
CDR3 protein: CASSSLSDSSGNTIYF
CDR3 DNA: TGCGCCAGCAGCTCCCTTTCGGACAGCTCTGGAAACACCATATATTTT

clone size: many
V gene: TRBV2
D gene: .
CDR3 length: 11
J gene: TRBJ1-1
CDR3 protein: CASSELKEAFF
CDR3 DNA: TGTGCCAGCAGTGAACTCAAGGAGGCTTTCTTT

clone size: once
V gene: TRBV9
D gene: TRBD1
CDR3 length: 15
J gene: TRBJ2-7
CDR3 protein: CASSEGTGGIYEQYF
CDR3 DNA: TGTGCCAGCAGCGAAGGGACAGGGGGCATCTACGAGCAGTACTTC

clone size: few
V gene: TRBV20-1
D gene: TRBD2
CDR3 length: 17
J gene: TRBJ2-2
CDR3 protein: CSARDLVAGANTGELFF
CDR3 DNA: TGCAGTGCTAGAGACTTAGTAGCGGGTGCGAACACCGGGGAGCTGTTTTTT

clone size: .
V gene: TRBV6-2/TRBV6-3
D gene: .
CDR3 length: 17
J gene: TRBJ2-3
CDR3 protein: CASSYSSSGLSTDTQYF
CDR3 DNA: TGTGCCAGCAGTTACTCTAGCAGCGGACTAAGCACAGATACACAGTATTTT

clone size: once
V gene: TRBV7-9
D gene: .
CDR3 length: 14
J gene: TRBJ1-4
CDR3 protein: CASSFRGTNEKLFF
CDR3 DNA: TGTGCCAGCAGCTTTCGGGGCACTAATGAAAAACTGTTTTTT

clone size: many
V gene: TRBV2
D gene: TRBD1
CDR3 length: 15
J gene: TRBJ1-2
CDR3 protein: CASRESGTENYGYTF
CDR3 DNA: TGTGCCAGCAGGGAATCCGGGACAGAGAACTATGGCTACACCTTC

clone size: many
V gene: TRBV30
D gene: .
CDR3 length: 12
J gene: TRBJ2-5
CDR3 protein: CARAGSKETQYF
CDR3 DNA: TGTGCCCGGGCGGGGTCTAAAGAGACCCAGTACTTC

clone size: .
V gene: TRBV30
D gene: .
CDR3 length: 15
J gene: TRBJ1-5
CDR3 protein: CAWSVMSGSNQPQHF
CDR3 DNA: TGTGCCTGGAGTGTAATGTCGGGAAGCAATCAGCCCCAGCATTTT

clone size: many
V gene: TRBV5-1
D gene: .
CDR3 length: 16
J gene: TRBJ1-6
CDR3 protein: CASSRTESSYNSPLHF
CDR3 DNA: TGCGCCAGCAGCAGGACTGAGAGCTCCTATAATTCACCCCTCCACTTT

clone size: .
V gene: TRBV6-2/TRBV6-3
D gene: .
CDR3 length: 13
J gene: TRBJ2-4
CDR3 protein: CASSASGVSIQYF
CDR3 DNA: TGTGCCAGCAGTGCCTCAGGGGTAAGCATTCAGTACTTC

clone size: .
V gene: TRBV4-1
D gene: .
CDR3 length: 16
J gene: TRBJ1-5
CDR3 protein: CASSQTGAGGNQPQHF
CDR3 DNA: TGCGCCAGCAGCCAAACGGGGGCTGGGGGCAATCAGCCCCAGCATTTT

clone size: .
V gene: TRBV19
D gene: TRBD1
CDR3 length: 15
J gene: TRBJ2-7
CDR3 protein: CASSIVGTGPYEQYF
CDR3 DNA: TGTGCCAGTAGTATAGTCGGGACAGGGCCCTACGAGCAGTACTTC

clone size: .
V gene: TRBV3-1
D gene: .
CDR3 length: 21
J gene: TRBJ2-7
CDR3 protein: CASSQVLKDYGQGDGSYEQYF
CDR3 DNA: TGTGCCAGCAGCCAAGTTCTAAAAGACTATGGGCAGGGAGACGGTTCCTACGAGCAGTACTTC

clone size: many
V gene: TRBV2
D gene: .
CDR3 length: 15
J gene: TRBJ2-7
CDR3 protein: CASSANDVSAYEQYF
CDR3 DNA: TGTGCCAGCAGTGCGAACGACGTGAGCGCCTACGAGCAGTACTTC

clone size: many
V gene: TRBV7-3
D gene: TRBD1
CDR3 length: 15
J gene: TRBJ2-7
CDR3 protein: CASSITGGFLYEQYF
CDR3 DNA: TGTGCCAGCAGCATAACAGGGGGATTCCTCTACGAGCAGTACTTC

clone size: many
V gene: TRBV7-2
D gene: TRBD2
CDR3 length: 16
J gene: TRBJ2-7
CDR3 protein: CASSSSLAGGRYEQYF
CDR3 DNA: TGTGCCAGCAGCTCCTCTCTAGCGGGAGGGCGATACGAGCAGTACTTC

clone size: .
V gene: TRBV25-1
D gene: TRBD2
CDR3 length: 18
J gene: TRBJ2-7
CDR3 protein: CASSPPFARLAGQYEQYF
CDR3 DNA: TGTGCCAGCAGTCCGCCTTTCGCGAGACTAGCGGGGCAATACGAGCAGTACTTC

clone size: few
V gene: TRBV13
D gene: TRBD2
CDR3 length: 16
J gene: TRBJ2-7
CDR3 protein: CASSSRRTSGRYEQYF
CDR3 DNA: TGTGCCAGCAGCTCCAGACGGACTAGCGGGAGATACGAGCAGTACTTC

clone size: few
V gene: TRBV2
D gene: TRBD1
CDR3 length: 16
J gene: TRBJ1-5
CDR3 protein: CASSVGQGDSNQPQHF
CDR3 DNA: TGTGCCAGCAGCGTCGGACAGGGGGATAGCAATCAGCCCCAGCATTTT

clone size: many
V gene: TRBV6-1
D gene: .
CDR3 length: 16
J gene: TRBJ1-5
CDR3 protein: CASSDHRVGGDQPQHF
CDR3 DNA: TGTGCCAGCAGTGATCACAGGGTAGGTGGGGATCAGCCCCAGCATTTT

clone size: many
V gene: TRBV20-1
D gene: .
CDR3 length: 14
J gene: TRBJ2-7
CDR3 protein: CSARGTRNSYEQYF
CDR3 DNA: TGCAGTGCTAGAGGAACTAGGAACTCCTACGAGCAGTACTTC

clone size: .
V gene: TRBV9
D gene: .
CDR3 length: 15
J gene: TRBJ1-2
CDR3 protein: CASSVGTLEGGGYTF
CDR3 DNA: TGTGCCAGCAGCGTAGGGACCCTAGAAGGCGGTGGCTACACCTTC

clone size: few
V gene: TRBV14
D gene: TRBD1
CDR3 length: 15
J gene: TRBJ2-7
CDR3 protein: CASSRQGAHLYEQYF
CDR3 DNA: TGTGCCAGCAGCCGACAGGGGGCCCATCTCTACGAGCAGTACTTC

clone size: many
V gene: TRBV5-1
D gene: TRBD1
CDR3 length: 16
J gene: TRBJ2-7
CDR3 protein: CASSPSPRQGAYEQYF
CDR3 DNA: TGCGCCAGCAGCCCCTCCCCCAGACAGGGAGCCTACGAGCAGTACTTC

clone size: .
V gene: TRBV29-1
D gene: .
CDR3 length: 11
J gene: TRBJ2-7
CDR3 protein: CSVELPYEQYF
CDR3 DNA: TGCAGCGTTGAGCTCCCCTACGAGCAGTACTTC

clone size: few
V gene: TRBV13
D gene: .
CDR3 length: 15
J gene: TRBJ2-7
CDR3 protein: CASSLTGTYPYEQYF
CDR3 DNA: TGTGCCAGCAGCCTAACCGGGACTTACCCCTACGAGCAGTACTTC

clone size: .
V gene: TRBV5-1
D gene: .
CDR3 length: 17
J gene: TRBJ2-7
CDR3 protein: CASSLRTSGQKPYEQYF
CDR3 DNA: TGCGCCAGCAGCTTGAGAACCAGCGGACAAAAACCCTACGAGCAGTACTTC

clone size: .
V gene: TRBV15
D gene: TRBD2
CDR3 length: 16
J gene: TRBJ2-7
CDR3 protein: CATSSFGASGSHEQYF
CDR3 DNA: TGTGCCACCAGCAGTTTTGGCGCTAGCGGGAGCCACGAGCAGTACTTC

clone size: .
V gene: TRBV9
D gene: .
CDR3 length: 14
J gene: TRBJ2-7
CDR3 protein: CASSFWGDSYEQYF
CDR3 DNA: TGTGCCAGCAGCTTCTGGGGAGACTCCTACGAGCAGTACTTC

clone size: few
V gene: TRBV27
D gene: TRBD1
CDR3 length: 14
J gene: TRBJ2-7
CDR3 protein: CASSFRGRMNEQYF
CDR3 DNA: TGTGCCAGCAGTTTCAGGGGGCGTATGAACGAGCAGTACTTC

clone size: many
V gene: TRBV2
D gene: TRBD1
CDR3 length: 16
J gene: TRBJ1-5
CDR3 protein: CASRGGTGGYNQPQHF
CDR3 DNA: TGTGCCAGCAGGGGCGGGACAGGGGGTTACAATCAGCCCCAGCATTTT

clone size: many
V gene: TRBV28
D gene: .
CDR3 length: 11
J gene: TRBJ1-2
CDR3 protein: CASSFSESYTF
CDR3 DNA: TGTGCCAGCAGTTTCAGCGAAAGCTACACCTTC

clone size: many
V gene: TRBV28
D gene: .
CDR3 length: 17
J gene: TRBJ2-7
CDR3 protein: CASSFPTGAYYLDEQYF
CDR3 DNA: TGTGCCAGCAGTTTCCCAACAGGCGCGTACTATCTCGACGAGCAGTACTTC

clone size: few
V gene: TRBV6-2/TRBV6-3
D gene: .
CDR3 length: 11
J gene: TRBJ2-1
CDR3 protein: CASSEGTQQFF
CDR3 DNA: TGTGCCAGCAGTGAAGGAACCCAGCAGTTCTTC

clone size: .
V gene: TRBV6-2/TRBV6-3
D gene: TRBD1
CDR3 length: 14
J gene: TRBJ1-4
CDR3 protein: CASMLRRGGEKLFF
CDR3 DNA: TGTGCCAGCATGTTACGCAGGGGGGGGGAAAAACTGTTTTTT

clone size: few
V gene: TRBV20-1
D gene: .
CDR3 length: 12
J gene: TRBJ1-2
CDR3 protein: CSPRGGNYGYTF
CDR3 DNA: TGCAGCCCCCGTGGAGGGAACTATGGCTACACCTTC

clone size: many
V gene: TRBV2
D gene: .
CDR3 length: 14
J gene: TRBJ1-6
CDR3 protein: CASLQLPNNSPLHF
CDR3 DNA: TGTGCCAGCCTACAGTTACCCAATAATTCACCCCTCCACTTT

clone size: few
V gene: TRBV7-2
D gene: TRBD1
CDR3 length: 15
J gene: TRBJ1-6
CDR3 protein: CASSLRGQGFSPLHF
CDR3 DNA: TGTGCCAGCAGCTTAAGGGGACAGGGGTTTTCACCCCTCCACTTT

clone size: many
V gene: TRBV28
D gene: TRBD2
CDR3 length: 19
J gene: TRBJ2-7
CDR3 protein: CASSSLTVAGTRRDYEQYF
CDR3 DNA: TGTGCCAGCAGTTCCCTGACTGTAGCGGGGACACGAAGAGATTACGAGCAGTACTTC

clone size: .
V gene: TRBV7-2
D gene: .
CDR3 length: 12
J gene: TRBJ2-5
CDR3 protein: CASSLNGQTQYF
CDR3 DNA: TGTGCCAGCAGCTTAAATGGGCAGACCCAGTACTTC

clone size: few
V gene: TRBV7-2
D gene: .
CDR3 length: 14
J gene: TRBJ1-1
CDR3 protein: CASSNGGPNTEAFF
CDR3 DNA: TGTGCCAGCAGTAACGGAGGGCCCAACACTGAAGCTTTCTTT

clone size: few
V gene: TRBV9
D gene: .
CDR3 length: 16
J gene: TRBJ1-1
CDR3 protein: CASSAPWGQVNTEAFF
CDR3 DNA: TGTGCCAGCAGCGCGCCATGGGGTCAGGTGAACACTGAAGCTTTCTTT

clone size: many
V gene: TRBV28
D gene: .
CDR3 length: 11
J gene: TRBJ1-2
CDR3 protein: CASSDIYGYTF
CDR3 DNA: TGTGCCAGCTCCGATATCTATGGCTACACCTTC

clone size: .
V gene: TRBV6-2/TRBV6-3
D gene: TRBD1
CDR3 length: 14
J gene: TRBJ1-2
CDR3 protein: CASKGTEGDYGYTF
CDR3 DNA: TGTGCCAGCAAAGGGACAGAGGGGGACTATGGCTACACCTTC

clone size: many
V gene: TRBV10-3
D gene: .
CDR3 length: 12
J gene: TRBJ1-2
CDR3 protein: CAISGQGSGYTF
CDR3 DNA: TGTGCCATCAGTGGGCAGGGTTCGGGCTACACCTTC

clone size: many
V gene: TRBV12-3/TRBV12-4
D gene: TRBD1
CDR3 length: 14
J gene: TRBJ1-2
CDR3 protein: CASSSRTGNYGYTF
CDR3 DNA: TGTGCCAGCAGTTCGAGGACAGGGAACTATGGCTACACCTTC

clone size: many
V gene: TRBV6-2/TRBV6-3
D gene: TRBD2
CDR3 length: 16
J gene: TRBJ2-5
CDR3 protein: CASRSAGLANQETQYF
CDR3 DNA: TGTGCCAGCAGGTCCGCCGGACTAGCGAACCAAGAGACCCAGTACTTC

clone size: few
V gene: TRBV3-1
D gene: TRBD2
CDR3 length: 16
J gene: TRBJ2-7
CDR3 protein: CASSGATSRSYSWQYF
CDR3 DNA: TGTGCCAGCAGCGGAGCGACTAGCCGTTCATATAGCTGGCAGTACTTC